This is a list of T cell receptor beta chains from one sample in a study of blood T cell repertoires in COVID-19. Libraries were prepared by immunoSEQ multiplex PCR; TCRdb keeps only in-frame clonotypes and omits some of them. The sample has 400,000 or so clones; around 91% are singletons. The sequenced material came from peripheral blood. The receptors derive from a woman between 40 and 55 years old with COVID-19, enrolled during active disease. Each CDR3 is given with its conserved first and last residue. The D gene is left open where the match is weak. The size of a clone is reported for some rows only, either as once, few or many, or as a class for expanded clones.

size,J,V,D,CDR3,DNA
-,TRBJ2-2,TRBV28,TRBD2,CASGLAGGGTGELFF,TGTGCCAGCGGACTAGCGGGGGGGGGCACCGGGGAGCTGTTTTTT
-,TRBJ2-7,TRBV6-1,-,CASSEAPGSRGEQYF,TGTGCCAGCAGTGAAGCGCCAGGGTCAAGGGGGGAGCAGTACTTC
-,TRBJ1-4,TRBV10-3,-,CAGLQITNEKLFF,TGTGCCGGACTACAGATAACTAATGAAAAACTGTTTTTT
-,TRBJ1-1,TRBV11-2,TRBD1,CASGTEHTEAFF,TGTGCCAGCGGGACAGAGCACACTGAAGCTTTCTTT
-,TRBJ2-3,TRBV6-2/TRBV6-3,TRBD2,CASSDRLAGGPRSVTDTQYF,TGTGCCAGCAGTGACAGACTAGCGGGAGGGCCAAGGTCGGTGACAGATACGCAGTATTTT
-,TRBJ1-1,TRBV18,TRBD1,CASSPWDRGTEAFF,TGTGCCAGCTCACCATGGGACAGGGGCACTGAAGCTTTCTTT
-,TRBJ1-6,TRBV5-4,TRBD1,CASSFRQGSSPLHF,TGTGCCAGCAGCTTTCGACAGGGTAGTTCACCCCTCCACTTT
few,TRBJ2-1,TRBV7-9,-,CASSSPRGSSYNEQFF,TGTGCCAGCAGCTCGCCGCGGGGTAGCTCCTACAATGAGCAGTTCTTC
-,TRBJ1-5,TRBV19,TRBD1,CASRAGTGKLEPQHF,TGTGCCAGTAGGGCCGGGACAGGAAAATTGGAGCCCCAGCATTTT
-,TRBJ1-4,TRBV19,TRBD1,CASSIGQGDEKLFF,TGTGCCAGTAGTATCGGACAGGGTGATGAAAAACTGTTTTTT
few,TRBJ1-5,TRBV27,-,CASRLTGSNQPQHF,TGTGCCAGCAGACTAACAGGGTCGAATCAGCCCCAGCATTTT
-,TRBJ2-7,TRBV5-1,TRBD1,CASSYRPGQGFEQYF,TGCGCCAGCAGCTACCGCCCGGGACAGGGGTTCGAGCAGTACTTC
-,TRBJ2-5,TRBV5-1,TRBD2,CASSLVAGAETQYF,TGCGCCAGCAGCTTGGTAGCGGGGGCCGAGACCCAGTACTTC
-,TRBJ2-1,TRBV28,TRBD2,CASSLWASGPSYNEQFF,TGTGCCAGCAGTTTATGGGCTAGCGGGCCCTCCTACAATGAGCAGTTCTTC
-,TRBJ2-1,TRBV5-1,-,CASSFTSLDSYNEQFF,TGCGCCAGCAGCTTCACTAGCTTAGATTCCTACAATGAGCAGTTCTTC
-,TRBJ1-1,TRBV5-1,-,CASSLEGGQNTEAFF,TGCGCCAGCAGCTTGGAAGGGGGTCAGAACACTGAAGCTTTCTTT
-,TRBJ2-7,TRBV27,-,CASSPTNSYEQYF,TGTGCCAGCAGCCCGACAAATTCCTACGAGCAGTACTTC
-,TRBJ2-1,TRBV19,-,CASSIGTGYNEQFF,TGTGCCAGTAGTATCGGTACGGGCTACAATGAGCAGTTCTTC
-,TRBJ1-1,TRBV10-3,TRBD1,CAIMDRGDTEAFF,TGTGCCATCATGGACAGGGGGGACACTGAAGCTTTCTTT
few,TRBJ2-1,TRBV27,TRBD2,CASSFPSSGSLSYNEQFF,TGTGCCAGCAGTTTTCCTTCTAGCGGGAGCTTATCCTACAATGAGCAGTTCTTC
-,TRBJ2-3,TRBV6-2/TRBV6-3,TRBD1,CASSSFGTGVDTQYF,TGTGCCAGCAGTTCCTTCGGGACAGGGGTAGACACGCAGTATTTT
once,TRBJ2-7,TRBV28,TRBD2,CASSPTSGSYEQYF,TGTGCCAGCAGTCCGACTAGCGGGAGTTACGAGCAGTACTTC
few,TRBJ2-7,TRBV7-9,TRBD1,CASSSKGASYEQYF,TGTGCCAGCAGTTCTAAGGGGGCCTCCTACGAGCAGTACTTC
-,TRBJ1-6,TRBV9,-,CASSGGGGQGKSPLHF,TGTGCCAGCAGCGGAGGGGGGGGGCAGGGAAAATCACCCCTCCACTTT
-,TRBJ2-2,TRBV5-1,-,CASSLGAIGTPGRTGELFF,TGCGCCAGCAGCTTGGGGGCCATCGGGACACCAGGGCGCACCGGGGAGCTGTTTTTT
few,TRBJ1-1,TRBV28,TRBD1,CASSRPLTGAEEAFF,TGTGCCAGCAGTCGCCCCCTAACAGGGGCCGAAGAAGCTTTCTTT
-,TRBJ1-4,TRBV4-2,-,CASSQSWTASNEKLFF,TGTGCCAGCAGCCAAAGTTGGACAGCCAGTAATGAAAAACTGTTTTTT
-,TRBJ1-5,TRBV19,TRBD1,CASSIKGAGNQPQHF,TGTGCCAGTAGTATCAAGGGGGCAGGCAATCAGCCCCAGCATTTT
-,TRBJ1-3,TRBV7-9,-,CASSLGGTHSGNTIYF,TGTGCCAGCAGCTTAGGGGGCACTCACTCTGGAAACACCATATATTTT
-,TRBJ2-2,TRBV5-4,TRBD1,CASSFRQGAANTGELFF,TGTGCCAGCAGCTTTCGTCAGGGGGCGGCGAACACCGGGGAGCTGTTTTTT
-,TRBJ2-1,TRBV6-4,-,CASSERPYNEQFF,TGTGCCAGCAGTGAGCGGCCATACAATGAGCAGTTCTTC
-,TRBJ1-1,TRBV7-2,-,CASSLARQGEAFF,TGTGCCAGCAGCTTAGCGCGGCAGGGTGAAGCTTTCTTT
-,TRBJ1-1,TRBV28,-,CASSPRTGYPMNTEAFF,TGTGCCAGCAGTCCCCGGACGGGATACCCCATGAACACTGAAGCTTTCTTT
-,TRBJ2-3,TRBV6-4,-,CASSPHAARSSTDTQYF,TGTGCCAGCAGTCCCCACGCGGCTAGATCTAGCACAGATACGCAGTATTTT
once,TRBJ1-2,TRBV18,TRBD1,CASSPAGGSGYTF,TGTGCCAGCTCACCGGCAGGGGGCTCGGGCTACACCTTC
-,TRBJ2-5,TRBV9,TRBD1,CASSLRQGAQETQYF,TGTGCCAGCAGCTTACGACAGGGGGCTCAAGAGACCCAGTACTTC
-,TRBJ1-4,TRBV4-3,-,CASSLMDRNEKLFF,TGCGCCAGCAGCCTTATGGACAGAAATGAAAAACTGTTTTTT
few,TRBJ2-1,TRBV4-2,-,CASSGGYGDNEQFF,TGTGCCAGCAGCGGAGGCTATGGGGACAATGAGCAGTTCTTC
few,TRBJ1-1,TRBV29-1,-,CSVPVYLGRDTEAFF,TGCAGCGTCCCGGTATACTTGGGGCGAGACACTGAAGCTTTCTTT
once,TRBJ1-2,TRBV10-3,-,CATVTALWGGYTF,TGTGCCACCGTGACAGCCCTTTGGGGTGGCTACACCTTC
-,TRBJ1-4,TRBV7-2,TRBD1,CASSLETGLEKLFF,TGTGCCAGCAGCTTAGAGACAGGGCTTGAAAAACTGTTTTTT
-,TRBJ2-4,TRBV28,TRBD1,CASIPGGQVKNIQYF,TGTGCCAGCATCCCTGGGGGACAGGTGAAAAACATTCAGTACTTC
few,TRBJ1-1,TRBV28,-,CASSFAKHTEAFF,TGTGCCAGCAGTTTCGCCAAGCACACTGAAGCTTTCTTT
-,TRBJ1-2,TRBV3-1/TRBV3-2,-,CASSRLSYGYTF,TGTGCCAGCAGCCGACTTAGTTATGGCTACACCTTC
-,TRBJ1-3,TRBV3-1/TRBV3-2,TRBD1,CASSPGAGGTSGNTIYF,TGTGCCAGCAGCCCGGGGGCAGGGGGGACTTCTGGAAACACCATATATTTT
-,TRBJ1-2,TRBV28,-,CASRQGLLYGYTF,TGTGCCAGCAGACAGGGCCTGCTCTATGGCTACACCTTC